The present entry profiles one TCR beta chain with its context. This CDR3 spans 12 amino acids. V gave up 2 bases and J gave up 8 bases, with 12 bases separating them. Germline loops: CDR1 GTSNPN, CDR2 SVGIG (reference sequence). Once RNA had been extracted, it was reverse transcribed into cDNA to act as the sequencing template. Only in-frame clones appear in the TCRdb table, and some are missing; sequencing was by immunoSEQ multiplex PCR. In the table there are 170,000 or so clones, just under 60% of which are singletons. This specimen comes from a study of CD8+ T cells in alopecia areata. The receptor comes from a human donor with alopecia areata. The input for sequencing was CD4+ T cells sorted from blood, taken at week 0. The V and J genes are TRBV30 and TRBJ1-2; the D gene is possibly TRBD1 (5 bases). The CDR3 here is CAWSSGGYGYTF. CDR3 DNA sequence: TGTGCCTGGAGTAGCGGGGGATACGGCTACACCTTC.